These 25 T cell receptor delta chains share one sample of origin, sequenced in a study of DNA immune sequencing with unique molecular identifiers. Primers for all 8 TRDV and 4 TRDJ genes amplified genomic DNA in 32-plex. A 12-nucleotide UMI was added during around 3 barcoding PCR cycles before adapter PCR. TCRdb re-called the multiplex PCR reads through CATT. The sample has a few thousand delta-chain clones; 13% to 15% are singletons. The sequenced sample was gamma-delta T cells enriched from blood buffy coat, or unenriched PBMCs (not recorded which). These receptors originate from a human donor in good health.

In this sample, this clone turned up a few times. The chain has TRDV1 and TRDJ1, with TRDD3 identical over 12 bases. TCRdb gives no J gene; it was assigned here by matching the DNA to germline. Germline CDR1 and CDR2: TSWWSYY and QGS. The CDR3 has 19 amino acids. Trimming at V came to 2 bases and at J to 0 bases, leaving 10 bases not matched to a gene. This CDR3 reads CALGEALGDTLTNTDKLIF. In DNA form, the CDR3 reads TGTGCTCTTGGGGAAGCGCTGGGGGATACGCTTACGAACACCGATAAACTCATCTTT.

In its sample, this clone was seen a few times. The protein in TCRdb stems from a much larger clone and differs at residue 12 from this DNA's translation, likely a read error; here the protein is translated from the DNA. The chain joins TRDV2 to TRDJ1, with D possibly being TRDD2 (5 bases). Germline V gives CDR1 GEAIGNYY, CDR2 EKD. The CDR3 length is 15 residues. The CDR3: CACDTVASNPDRLIF. The CDR3 coding sequence is TGTGCCTGTGACACCGTAGCTTCCAACCCCGATAGACTCATCTTT.

Worth noting for this clone: TCRdb pairs this DNA with a much larger clone's protein that differs at residue 3, likely a read error; the protein shown was translated from the DNA. The rearrangement uses TRDV2 and TRDJ1; TRDD3 agrees at 7 bases. The CDR3 is 15 amino acids. In germline, CDR1 is GEAIGNYY, CDR2 EKD. CDR3 nucleotide sequence: TGTGCCAGTGACGTCTTACTGGGGACCACCGATAAACTCATCTTT. It is translated as CASDVLLGTTDKLIF.

With respect to this clone: Only one base separates this from a far larger clonotype, so it likely reflects a read error. The V gene is listed as TRDV1; no J gene was called; no DNA check was done on the table's D call, TRDD3. The CDR3 loop spans 23 amino acids. Germline CDR1 reads TSWWSYY; CDR2 reads QGS. This chain's CDR3 is CALGDLPRTSYVRGGTYTDKIIF. CDR3 in DNA: TGTGCTCTTGGGGACCTACCAAGGACTTCCTACGTCCGGGGGGGGACGTACACCGATAAAATCATCTTT.

This chain uses TRDV1 with TRDJ1; D is possibly TRDD2 (5 bases). Here the J gene came from matching the DNA to germline, since TCRdb omits it. The CDR3 sequence is 19 residues long. Deletions cut 0 bases from V and 1 base from J, with 21 bases between. Germline-derived CDR1 and CDR2 are TSWWSYY and QGS. The CDR3 DNA reads TGTGCTCTTGGGGAACTGACCCTACCCGATCCGAGGGTCACCGATAAACTCATCTTT. Its protein product is CALGELTLPDPRVTDKLIF.

In this sample, this clone turned up a few times. It differs at one base from a far larger clone, so likely a read error. This same CDR3 is encoded by further DNA sequences in the sample. J is TRDJ1 and V is TRDV2; 10 bases are shared with TRDD3. The CDR3 has 19 residues. Germline V gives CDR1 GEAIGNYY, CDR2 EKD. V lost 0 bases to trimming and J lost 6 bases; unmatched junction nucleotides: 18. CDR3 in DNA: TGTGCCTGTGACACCCTCGTAGTGGGGGATACTGACCCCGGGAATAAACTCATCTTT. Protein sequence: CACDTLVVGDTDPGNKLIF.

J is TRDJ1 and V is TRDV1; 10 bases line up with TRDD3. In the absence of a J gene in TCRdb, the DNA was matched to germline to assign it here. The CDR3 is made up of 20 amino acids. With 2 bases clipped from V and 7 bases from J, the junction kept 22 bases outside the gene matches. CDR1 and CDR2 (germline): TSWWSYY, QGS. The CDR3 spells CALGERFPHYWGIGQGKLIF. CDR3 coding DNA: TGTGCTCTTGGGGAAAGGTTCCCGCACTACTGGGGGATCGGTCAGGGTAAACTCATCTTT.

The chain employs TRDV1 and TRDJ1; the match to TRDD3 covers 12 bases. The length of the CDR3 is 18 residues. V was pared by 4 bases and J by 2 bases, with 11 bases of the junction left unmatched. Germline-derived CDR1 and CDR2 are TSWWSYY and QGS. CDR3 in DNA: TGTGCTCTTGGGGTTTTACGTACTGGGGGATACAGAACCGATAAACTCATCTTT. It specifies CALGVLRTGGYRTDKLIF.

Details on this clone: TCRdb records a much larger clone's protein for this DNA, with a difference at residue 7 that likely arises from a read error; the protein given is the translation of the DNA. This chain joins TRDV2 and TRDJ2; no definite D call. Germline V gene lookup returns CDR1 GEAIGNYY and CDR2 EKD. This CDR3 is 16 amino acids long. Trimming stripped 0 bases from V and 0 bases from J, with 10 bases between. The CDR3 region is CACDTLREALTAQLFF. CDR3 sequence (DNA): TGTGCCTGTGACACCCTGCGGGAAGCTTTGACAGCACAACTCTTCTTT.

This clone was detected only a few times. It is likely a read error: a sequence one base away is far more abundant. The same CDR3 also results from other DNA sequences found in this sample. This chain links TRDV2 with TRDJ1, with D hard to call. The CDR3 is 15 residues long. Germline V gene data show CDR1 as GEAIGNYY and CDR2 as EKD. This CDR3 reads CACDTVGSYTDKLIF. The DNA of the CDR3 is TGTGCCTGCGACACCGTAGGGAGTTACACCGATAAACTCATCTTT.

Comment on this clone: The protein given by TCRdb reflects a much larger clone and differs at residue 13 from this DNA's translation, likely from a read error; the protein shown is the DNA's translation. The V call is TRDV2, the J call TRDJ1; 8 bases are shared with TRDD3. CDR3 length: 20 residues. The J segment lost 0 bases and the V segment lost 0 bases, leaving 17 bases of the junction unmatched. Germline CDR1 GEAIGNYY, CDR2 EKD. The CDR3 sequence is CACDTLRVSGGHKYTDKLIF. The DNA for the CDR3 is TGTGCCTGTGACACCCTGAGGGTTTCTGGGGGACACAAGTACACCGATAAACTCATCTTT.

This clone is categorized as medium-sized (0.01 to 0.1%). Other DNA variants within this sample encode the same CDR3. The rearrangement links TRDV2 to TRDJ1, with TRDD3 matching 7 bases. The CDR3 loop spans 16 amino acids. The germline V gene encodes CDR1 GEAIGNYY and CDR2 EKD. The J segment lost 0 bases and the V segment lost 3 bases, leaving 9 bases of the junction unmatched. CDR3 sequence (DNA): TGTGCCTGTGACTCCCTGGGGGTCCCGTACACCGATAAACTCATCTTT. Translating it yields CACDSLGVPYTDKLIF.

Notes on this clone: The protein given by TCRdb reflects a much larger clone and differs at residue 13 from this DNA's translation, likely from a read error; the protein shown is the DNA's translation. The rearrangement joins TRDV2 to TRDJ1, with TRDD3 matching over 11 bases. The V gene end was trimmed by 0 bases and the J gene end by 6 bases; junction bases not matched to a gene: 11. The germline gives CDR1 GEAIGNYY, CDR2 EKD. This CDR3 region has 17 residues. The CDR3 spells CACDTVGGYAGTNKLIF. In DNA form, the CDR3 reads TGTGCCTGTGACACCGTTGGGGGATACGCTGGGACCAATAAACTCATCTTT.

This clone was picked up a small number of times. This is likely an artifact of a read error, given a far larger clone one base away. Other DNA sequences in the sample encode the same CDR3. The chain has TRDV2 and TRDJ3, with TRDD3 matching over 8 bases. The V gene's germline CDR1 is GEAIGNYY and CDR2 EKD. CDR3 length: 19 amino acids. The CDR3 coding sequence is TGTGCCTGTGACACGATGACTGGGGGGGCGTCCTGGGACACCCGTCAGATGTTTTTC. It specifies CACDTMTGGASWDTRQMFF.

Remarks on this clone: Since a far larger clone is one base different, this is likely a read error. The V and J genes are TRDV1 and TRDJ1; 12 bases align to TRDD3. No J segment appears in TCRdb, so it was assigned here by matching the sequence to germline. Germline assignment: CDR1 TSWWSYY and CDR2 QGS. J lost 4 bases, V lost 3 bases, and 39 bases had no gene match. The CDR3 sequence is 27 residues long. In DNA, the CDR3 is TGTGCTCTTGGGGATCAGGGGGCGTTGGTCCCGTCCCCGACTTTATTGACTGGGGGATACTTCGTCGATAAACTCATCTTT. Its translation: CALGDQGALVPSPTLLTGGYFVDKLIF.

This clone ranks as large (0.1 to 1%). The identical CDR3 is also encoded by other nucleotide sequences in the sample. The V and J genes are TRDV2 and TRDJ1, with 13 bases identical to TRDD3. The CDR3 loop spans 20 amino acids. Germline V gene sequence: CDR1 GEAIGNYY, CDR2 EKD. Trimming cost V 0 bases and J 0 bases; bases outside gene matches: 12. This CDR3 reads CACDTVATGGYGGYTDKLIF. In nucleotides, the CDR3 is TGTGCCTGTGACACCGTCGCTACTGGGGGATACGGAGGGTACACCGATAAACTCATCTTT.

This clone was seen a handful of times. The protein held in TCRdb is that of a much larger clone and does not match this DNA's translation at residue 9, likely because of a read error; the protein shown is translated from the DNA. The chain joins TRDV2 to TRDJ1, with TRDD3 matching over 10 bases. Per germline, CDR1 GEAIGNYY and CDR2 EKD. V lost 2 bases and J lost 3; bases outside the gene matches: 8. The CDR3 consists of 16 residues. The CDR3 nucleotides are TGTGCCTGTGACAAGCTGGGGGATAAGCAGGCCGATAAACTCATCTTT. Protein: CACDKLGDKQADKLIF.

The sample holds a few counts of this clone. The protein in TCRdb stems from a much larger clone and differs at residue 3 from this DNA's translation, likely a read error; here the protein is translated from the DNA. This chain uses TRDV2 with TRDJ3; 9 nucleotides match TRDD3. Germline-derived CDR1 and CDR2 are GEAIGNYY and EKD. The CDR3 is 20 amino acids. Trimming at V came to 8 bases and at J to 0 bases, leaving 16 bases not matched to a gene. The CDR3 sequence is CAYDPIVLGESSWDTRQMFF. DNA of the CDR3: TGTGCCTATGATCCCATTGTACTGGGGGAAAGCTCCTGGGACACCCGACAGATGTTTTTC.

This clone appeared a few times. A far more abundant clone sits one base away, making this likely a read error. This CDR3 is also generated by other DNA sequences in the sample. The rearrangement uses TRDV2 and TRDJ1; 11 positions match TRDD3. CDR3 length: 17 amino acids. J lost 5 bases, V lost 0 bases, and 10 bases had no gene match. Per germline, CDR1 GEAIGNYY and CDR2 EKD. The CDR3 spells CACDTVGGYAGTDKLIF. The CDR3 region has the DNA TGTGCCTGTGACACCGTTGGGGGATACGCTGGGACTGATAAACTCATCTTT.

As regards this clone: The TCRdb protein, from a much larger clone, departs from this DNA's translation at residue 9, likely by read error; the protein shown derives from the DNA. CDR3: CACDTLGTANGSWDTRQMFF. In DNA, the CDR3 is TGTGCCTGTGACACCTTGGGGACCGCGAACGGCTCCTGGGACACCCGACAGATGTTTTTC. The chain employs TRDV2 and TRDJ3; D possibly corresponds to TRDD3 (5 bases). Per the germline V gene, CDR1 is GEAIGNYY and CDR2 is EKD. V was trimmed by 0 bases and J by 0 bases, leaving 17 bases between them. This CDR3 is built from 20 residues.

In its sample, this clone was seen a few times. A far larger clone is one base from this, pointing to a likely read error. This specimen includes other DNA sequences encoding the same CDR3. The rearrangement uses TRDV2 and TRDJ1, with TRDD3 matching over 13 bases. V shed 1 base and J 5 bases; nucleotides not matched to a gene: 18. This CDR3 is built from 20 residues. From germline, CDR1 is GEAIGNYY and CDR2 EKD. This CDR3 reads CACDTLGTGGYARSTDKLIF. CDR3 bases: TGTGCCTGTGACACGTTGGGTACTGGGGGATACGCGAGGTCAACTGATAAACTCATCTTT.

As regards this clone: This probably arose from a read error, given a far larger clone one base away. The sample carries other DNA sequences with the same CDR3. The J gene is TRDJ1, the V gene TRAV29/DV5, with 11 bases that match TRDD3. The J gene, absent from TCRdb, was called here by matching the DNA to germline. The V gene's germline CDR1 is NSMFDY and CDR2 ISSIKDK. CDR3 length: 25 residues. Germline trimming cut 2 bases from V and 2 bases from J; bases unmatched to any gene: 35. CDR3 loop: CAARLPSKTFGGYAYLMVTTDKLIF. CDR3 DNA: TGTGCAGCAAGGCTTCCTTCCAAAACGTTTGGGGGATACGCGTATTTAATGGTGACAACCGATAAACTCATCTTT.

This clone is deemed medium-sized. The J gene is given as TRDJ1, and the V gene is not called; the table gives TRDD3 as D, unverified against the DNA. The CDR3 sequence is 16 residues long. CDR3 region: CALGGGGWGRADKLIF. Here the CDR3 DNA reads TGTGCTCTTGGGGGGGGTGGCTGGGGAAGGGCCGATAAACTCATCTTT.

The J gene was identified as TRDJ1, and no V gene was called; TRDD3 is taken as the D call from the table, unchecked against the DNA. CDR3 length: 24 amino acids. The DNA for the CDR3 is TGTGCCTGTGACACCGTTTACCAACTGGGGAGAACTGGGGGGGATACGGATGACACCGATAAACTCATCTTT. Amino acids: CACDTVYQLGRTGGDTDDTDKLIF.

This clone was observed a few times. Given a far larger clone just one base away, this is likely a sequencing read error. At the DNA level, this CDR3 is encoded by other sequences in the same sample as well. The chain is built from TRDV2 and TRDJ1; tentatively, D is TRDD3 (6 bases). CDR1 and CDR2 from the germline V gene are GEAIGNYY and EKD. This CDR3 region has 14 residues. The CDR3 loop reads CACDKVGDTDKLIF. CDR3 DNA: TGTGCATGTGACAAAGTGGGGGACACCGATAAACTCATCTTT.